One and the same sample provided the 16 T cell receptor beta chains below, sequenced in a study of CD8 T cells in ankylosing spondylitis. TCRdb used MiXCR to reprocess the 5' RACE reads, holding one entry per CDR3 protein. The sample yields roughly 40,000 distinct CDR3 sequences, approximately 17% seen once. Sample: blood. The receptors were gathered from a male donor with ankylosing spondylitis or in good health (not recorded which).

This rearrangement joins TRBV6-2 or TRBV6-3 to TRBJ2-5; D is uncertain. The V gene's germline CDR1 is MNHEY and CDR2 SVGEGT. This CDR3 is built from 12 residues. The germline V and J ends were trimmed by 8 bases and 3 bases, with 10 bases remaining between them. The CDR3 DNA reads TGTGCCAGCTCCAGACCTAAAGAGACCCAGTACTTC. It yields the protein CASSRPKETQYF.

V usage is TRBV6-6 and J usage is TRBJ2-1, with D perhaps TRBD2 (6 bases). V lost 0 bases to trimming and J lost 8 bases, with 17 bases between them. Germline CDR1 is MNHNY and CDR2 is SVGAGI (reference sequence). The CDR3 runs 16 residues. The CDR3 sequence is CASSYSGRLESDEQFF. The CDR3, as DNA: TGTGCCAGCAGTTACTCGGGAAGACTAGAATCGGATGAGCAGTTCTTC.

This clonotype has only a few counts. The chain has TRBV5-5 and TRBJ2-2; 8 nucleotides align to TRBD1. Trimming at V came to 1 base and at J to 4 bases, leaving 3 bases not matched to a gene. The CDR3 contains 15 residues. Germline-derived CDR1 and CDR2 are SGHKS and YYEKEE (reference sequence). Here the CDR3 reads CASSLLTGVTGELFF. The DNA of the CDR3 is TGTGCCAGCAGCTTGCTGACAGGGGTCACCGGGGAGCTGTTTTTT. Full variable domain (missing parts from reference TRBV5-5 and TRBJ2-2): DAGVTQSPTHLIKTRGQQVTLRCSPISGHKSVSWYQQVLGQGPQFIFQYYEKEERGRGNFPDRFSARQFPNYSSELNVNALLLGDSALYLCASSLLTGVTGELFFGEGSRLTVL.

This clonotype was picked up a small number of times. CDR3 bases: TGTGCCAGCAGCCTGTACGGACTCAAGGGAGACACTGAAGCTTTCTTT. Translated: CASSLYGLKGDTEAFF. The rearrangement uses TRBV7-2 and TRBJ1-1; unclear D gene. The CDR3 consists of 16 residues. CDR1 SGHTA and CDR2 FQGNSA come from the germline V gene. The V and J ends lost 5 bases and 3 bases respectively, with 19 bases between them.

The V gene is TRBV7-9, the J gene TRBJ2-7, with D unresolved. V was clipped by 5 bases and J by 2 bases, with 16 bases between them. CDR1 SEHNR and CDR2 FQNEAQ come from the germline V gene (reference sequence). The CDR3 contains 15 residues. CDR3 DNA: TGTGCCAGCAGCCATTCACGGGTTGGCCCCTACGAGCAGTACTTC. The encoded protein is CASSHSRVGPYEQYF.

This clonotype was seen only a few times. The rearrangement uses TRBV12-3 or TRBV12-4 and TRBJ1-4, with 8 bases fitting TRBD1. V lost 1 base to trimming and J lost 8 bases; unmatched junction nucleotides: 3. The CDR3 sequence is 14 residues long. DNA of the CDR3: TGTGCCAGCAGTTTAGGGGGACAGGCAGAAAAACTGTTTTTT. This gives the protein CASSLGGQAEKLFF.

The count of this clonotype is one. J is TRBJ1-1 and V is TRBV11-2; 7 bases agree with TRBD1. The CDR3 length is 13 residues. With V trimmed by 7 bases and J by 4 bases, 6 bases remained unmatched. Per germline, CDR1 SGHAT and CDR2 FQNNGV. Here the CDR3 DNA reads TGTGCCAGCACCAGGGGGGGAAGCACTGAAGCTTTCTTT. The encoded protein is CASTRGGSTEAFF.

This clonotype was counted a few times. This chain links TRBV27 with TRBJ2-1; 8 positions match TRBD2. The junction had 6 bases not matched to a gene; V was cut back by 6 bases and J by 8 bases. The CDR3 is 13 residues long. Germline CDR1 and CDR2: MNHEY and SMNVEV (reference sequence). The CDR3 DNA reads as TGTGCCAGCAGAAAAAGCGGGAGCGATGAGCAGTTCTTC. This translates into CASRKSGSDEQFF.

This clonotype was seen a few times. V usage is TRBV28 and J usage is TRBJ2-2; weak D call: TRBD1 (5 bases). V was clipped by 5 bases and J by 4 bases, with 8 bases between them. The CDR3 is made up of 13 amino acids. CDR1 is MDHEN, CDR2 SYDVKM, per germline. The CDR3 sequence is CASSRGGTGELFF. CDR3 sequence (DNA): TGTGCCAGCAGTAGGGGCGGCACCGGGGAGCTGTTTTTT. Full variable domain (rest looked up from reference TRBV28 and TRBJ2-2): DVKVTQSSRYLVKRTGEKVFLECVQDMDHENMFWYRQDPGLGLRLIYFSYDVKMKEKGDIPEGYSVSREKKERFSLILESASTNQTSMYLCASSRGGTGELFFGEGSRLTVL.

This clonotype has only a few counts. This chain connects TRBV18 to TRBJ2-3; 8 bases map to TRBD2. The CDR3 runs to 14 residues. The germline gives CDR1 KGHSH, CDR2 LQKENI. The ends lost 4 bases at V and 5 bases at J; junction bases unmatched: 5. CDR3 amino acids: CASSLAGLGDTQYF. For the CDR3, the DNA is TGTGCCAGCTCACTAGCGGGACTTGGAGATACGCAGTATTTT.

This clonotype was observed a few times. As DNA, the CDR3 is TGTGCCAGCACCCTGGGACAGTTAGCAGATACGCAGTATTTT. Translated, it gives CASTLGQLADTQYF. This sequence joins TRBV12-3 or TRBV12-4 and TRBJ2-3, with 7 bases matching TRBD1. This CDR3 comprises 14 residues. V lost 7 bases, J lost 4 bases, and 8 bases stayed unmatched.

This clonotype has just a few counts. The CDR3 DNA follows: TGTGCCAGCAGAAATACAGGGATCGCTTTCTTT. It specifies CASRNTGIAFF. The chain joins TRBV25-1 to TRBJ1-1, with D possibly TRBD1 on 6 matching bases. CDR3 length equals 11 residues. V was trimmed by 6 bases and J by 11 bases, leaving 13 bases between them. Germline V CDR1 and CDR2: MGHDK, SYGVNS.

This clonotype was observed a few times. V gene TRBV14 combines with J gene TRBJ2-2, with 9 positions matching TRBD2. The V segment lost 7 bases and the J segment 4 bases; nucleotides outside the gene matches: 7. CDR3 length: 15 amino acids. Per the germline V gene, CDR1 is SGHDN and CDR2 is FVKESK. CDR3 nucleotide sequence: TGTGCCAGCATGTCGAGCGGGGGGTCCACCGGGGAGCTGTTTTTT. It is translated as CASMSSGGSTGELFF.

The chain uses TRBV6-6 and TRBJ1-4; 10 bases line up with TRBD1. The germline V gene has CDR1 MNHNY and CDR2 SVGAGI (reference sequence). Trimming cost V 6 bases and J 8 bases; bases outside gene matches: 9. The CDR3 length is 15 residues. This chain's CDR3 is CASSLPGQGEEKLFF. Written as DNA, the CDR3 is TGTGCCAGCAGCTTGCCCGGACAGGGGGAGGAAAAACTGTTTTTT.

This clonotype occurred many times. Written as DNA, the CDR3 is TGTGCCAGCAGTTTAATTAAGGTCCACGAGCAGTACTTC. This sequence encodes CASSLIKVHEQYF. The gene calls are TRBV12-3 or TRBV12-4 and TRBJ2-7, with D unresolved. V gave up 2 bases and J gave up 5 bases, with 10 bases separating them. This CDR3 has 13 amino acids.

V and J are TRBV3-1 and TRBJ2-3, with 8 bases matching TRBD2. The CDR3 totals 17 residues. V dropped 0 bases and J dropped 2; count of bases not matched to a gene: 7. The germline gives CDR1 LGHDT, CDR2 YNNKEL (reference sequence). In nucleotides, the CDR3 is TGTGCCAGCAGCCAAGAAGTTAGAGCGGGGGCCACAGATACGCAGTATTTT. Its translation: CASSQEVRAGATDTQYF.